This T cell receptor (beta chain) was identified in a study of PD-L1 blockade in urothelial cancer. Study-wide context: The analyses of blood took place 3 weeks (second dose) and 6 weeks after treatment start.

TCRdb's copy holds only in-frame clones and misses some; the assay was immunoSEQ multiplex PCR. Of about 120,000 clones listed, around 89% were seen once; the top ten hold more than 1.5%. Comment on this clone: Its antigen remains unknown.

The time point is: peripheral blood 6 weeks after treatment start. Study conclusions and caveats: Better survival was predicted by below-median pretreatment blood TCR clonality.

The V and J ends lost 4 bases and 9 bases respectively, with 8 bases between them. Germline V gene sequence: CDR1 SGDLS, CDR2 YYNGEE. There are 11 residues in the CDR3. This receptor was obtained from a man between 60 and 75 years old with urothelial cancer. The sample was PBMCs, taken around atezolizumab (anti-PD-L1) treatment. The V gene is TRBV9, the J gene TRBJ2-1, with D unclear. CDR3 sequence (DNA): TGTGCCAGCAGCCAAGCGAGTGAGCAGTTCTTC. Its protein is CASSQASEQFF.